These 24 T cell receptor beta chains were sequenced from one sample in a study of Ad26.COV2.S vaccination and SARS-CoV-2 variants. Some clones are missing from TCRdb's copy, which holds only in-frame ones; the method was immunoSEQ multiplex PCR. The sample includes roughly 300,000 clones, around 89% of them seen just once. Treatment specified: roughly 18 received Ad26.COV2.S at low or high dose, single or two shots; several received placebo; per-sample allocation not given. The investigators took samples on day 63 after the first vaccine or placebo injection. The starting material was peripheral blood, obtained in a trial of Ad26.COV2.S vaccine versus placebo. All receptors derive from a person between 18 and 59 years old who received the Ad26.COV2.S COVID-19 vaccine or a placebo.

The genes are TRBV2 and TRBJ1-1; D is ambiguous. Germline loops: CDR1 SNHLY, CDR2 FYNNEI. Trimming took off 2 bases at V and 1 base at J, with 8 bases between the two ends. This CDR3 is built from 14 residues. The DNA for the CDR3 is TGTGCCAGCAGTGAACAGCGGGGGAACACTGAAGCTTTCTTT. Its protein product is CASSEQRGNTEAFF.

This chain links TRBV5-1 with TRBJ1-1, with D possibly matching TRBD1 (5 bases). Trimming stripped 0 bases from V and 4 bases from J, with 10 bases between. The germline V gene has CDR1 SGHRS and CDR2 YFSETQ. The CDR3 has 14 amino acids. CDR3 nucleotide sequence: TGCGCCAGCAGCTTGGTCCAGGGTCTCACTGAAGCTTTCTTT. It is translated as CASSLVQGLTEAFF.

The chain combines TRBV12-5 with TRBJ2-3; TRBD2 agrees at 11 bases. The V segment lost 4 bases and the J segment 7 bases; nucleotides outside the gene matches: 10. Germline V gene data show CDR1 as LGHNT and CDR2 as FRNRAP. The CDR3 length is 16 residues. CDR3: CASGSRGLAVPHTQYF. DNA for the CDR3: TGTGCTAGTGGTTCGAGGGGACTAGCGGTCCCACATACGCAGTATTTT. Full variable domain (rest looked up from reference TRBV12-5 and TRBJ2-3): DARVTQTPRHKVTEMGQEVTMRCQPILGHNTVFWYRQTMMQGLELLAYFRNRAPLDDSGMPKDRFSAEMPDATLATLKIQPSEPRDSAVYFCASGSRGLAVPHTQYFGPGTRLTVL.

The V gene is TRBV13, the J gene TRBJ2-1; either TRBD1 or TRBD2 may supply D (5 bases each). The CDR3 length is 13 residues. CDR1 is PRHDT, CDR2 FYEKMQ, per germline (reference sequence). Trimming removed 5 bases at V and 5 bases at J, with 10 bases between. This chain's CDR3 is CASSRGTNNEQFF. The CDR3 DNA reads TGTGCCAGCAGCCGTGGGACCAACAATGAGCAGTTCTTC.

This clone was counted once. This rearrangement joins TRBV27 to TRBJ2-7, with TRBD1 matching over 9 bases. V was pared by 4 bases and J by 0 bases, with 4 bases of the junction left unmatched. The length of the CDR3 is 15 residues. Germline lookup yields CDR1 MNHEY and CDR2 SMNVEV (reference sequence). The CDR3 DNA sequence: TGTGCCAGCAGTTCCTGGACAGGGGCCTCCTACGAGCAGTACTTC. It yields the protein CASSSWTGASYEQYF.

This CDR3 is CASSSFRRGSYNEQFF. CDR3 in DNA: TGTGCCAGCAGCAGTTTTAGGAGAGGGTCCTACAATGAGCAGTTCTTC. V gene TRBV21-1 combines with J gene TRBJ2-1; the table assigns TRBD2, which was not confirmed against the DNA. TRBV21-1 is recorded as a pseudogene. The CDR3 is 16 amino acids.

The chain joins TRBV6-5 to TRBJ1-2; possibly TRBD1 for D (5 bases). Germline V gene sequence: CDR1 MNHEY, CDR2 SVGAGI. V dropped 6 bases and J dropped 5 bases, with 10 bases sitting between them. The CDR3 totals 12 residues. Here the CDR3 reads CASRTGAYGYTF. CDR3 coding DNA: TGTGCCAGCAGAACTGGGGCGTATGGCTACACCTTC.

The V gene is TRBV18, the J gene TRBJ2-6; no clear D gene. The CDR3 is 13 residues long. Germline-derived CDR1 and CDR2 are KGHSH and LQKENI. V gave up 6 bases and J gave up 2 bases, with 5 bases separating them. CDR3: CASSITGANVLTF. The CDR3 DNA sequence: TGTGCCAGCTCTATTACTGGGGCCAACGTCCTGACTTTC.

This CDR3 reads CASSYNEETQYF. The CDR3 coding sequence is TGTGCCAGCAGCTACAACGAAGAGACCCAGTACTTC. The gene calls are TRBV14 and TRBJ2-5; D remains unclear. The length of the CDR3 is 12 residues. V lost 5 bases and J lost 3, with 7 bases in between. The germline V gene has CDR1 SGHDN and CDR2 FVKESK.

The rearrangement joins TRBV28 to TRBJ1-6; D not certain. Germline-derived CDR1 and CDR2 are MDHEN and SYDVKM. The CDR3 is made up of 13 amino acids. The V end lost 8 bases, the J end lost 0 bases, and 5 bases lay between the germline ends. The CDR3 nucleotides read TGTGCCAGCTATAGCTCCTATAATTCACCCCTCCACTTT. Its translation: CASYSSYNSPLHF. The full variable domain, in which reference TRBV28 and TRBJ1-6 provide the parts outside the CDR3, is DVKVTQSSRYLVKRTGEKVFLECVQDMDHENMFWYRQDPGLGLRLIYFSYDVKMKEKGDIPEGYSVSREKKERFSLILESASTNQTSMYLCASYSSYNSPLHFGNGTRLTVT.

The chain joins TRBV6-5 to TRBJ1-1; D not resolved. The germline CDR1 and CDR2 sequences are MNHEY and SVGAGI. The CDR3 runs to 14 residues. V lost 3 bases to trimming and J lost 1 base, with 9 bases between them. Here the CDR3 reads CASSYVGANTEAFF. As DNA, the CDR3 is TGTGCCAGCAGTTATGTAGGAGCGAACACTGAAGCTTTCTTT.

The genes are TRBV28 and TRBJ2-7; D is ambiguous. V was pared by 4 bases and J by 1 base, with 8 bases between. This CDR3 has 13 amino acids. Germline CDR1 MDHEN, CDR2 SYDVKM. The CDR3 here is CASSSPASYEQYF. In nucleotides, the CDR3 is TGTGCCAGCAGTTCTCCTGCTTCCTACGAGCAGTACTTC.

The chain employs TRBV28 and TRBJ1-4, with 10 nucleotides matching TRBD1. Per germline, CDR1 MDHEN and CDR2 SYDVKM. The CDR3 covers 16 residues. The junction had 16 bases not matched to a gene; V was cut back by 6 bases and J by 12 bases. CDR3 nucleotide sequence: TGTGCCAGCAGCCTAGGTAGGGACAGGGGATTGAAACAACTGTTTTTT. This gives the protein CASSLGRDRGLKQLFF.

This chain links TRBV11-2 with TRBJ2-7, with D perhaps matching TRBD1 (6 bases). Trimming shortened V by 2 bases and J by 4 bases, and 12 bases separated the two germline ends. Germline V lookup: CDR1 SGHAT, CDR2 FQNNGV. The length of the CDR3 is 14 residues. DNA of the CDR3: TGTGCCAGCAGCTTACTGGACAGCATATACGAGCAGTACTTC. Its protein is CASSLLDSIYEQYF.

The rearrangement joins TRBV19 to TRBJ2-5; TRBD2 aligns across 11 bases. Germline V gene sequence: CDR1 LNHDA, CDR2 SQIVND (reference sequence). Unmatched junction bases numbered 23, after V lost 6 bases and J lost 5 bases. There are 20 residues in the CDR3. CDR3: CASSPKFHPASGGRRETQYF. The CDR3 coding sequence is TGTGCCAGTAGCCCGAAATTTCACCCGGCTAGCGGGGGGCGCAGGGAGACCCAGTACTTC.

The chain combines TRBV2 with TRBJ2-2, with D unresolved. There are 14 residues in the CDR3. Germline V lookup: CDR1 SNHLY, CDR2 FYNNEI. Trimming left V 8 bases short and J 0 bases short, with 10 bases between. The CDR3 nucleotides read TGTGCCAGCCTTCGGAGCGCGAACACCGGGGAGCTGTTTTTT. Translation gives CASLRSANTGELFF.

The genes are TRBV28 and TRBJ1-2, with D tentatively TRBD1 (5 bases). This CDR3 region has 16 residues. V lost 3 bases, J lost 4 bases, and 18 bases lay in between. Germline V lookup: CDR1 MDHEN, CDR2 SYDVKM. CDR3 in amino acids: CASSFPSTVNPYGYTF. CDR3 bases: TGTGCCAGCAGTTTCCCCTCGACAGTGAATCCCTATGGCTACACCTTC.

A single count supports this clone. This CDR3 is CAWGQNTEAFF. CDR3 coding DNA: TGTGCCTGGGGGCAGAACACTGAAGCTTTCTTT. The chain employs TRBV30 and TRBJ1-1; D gene ambiguous. Germline CDR1 is GTSNPN and CDR2 is SVGIG (reference sequence). This CDR3 is built from 11 residues. Trimming removed 5 bases from V and 1 base from J, with 5 bases in between.

The V and J genes are TRBV7-3 and TRBJ2-2; D gene ambiguous. Germline V gene lookup returns CDR1 SGHTA and CDR2 FQGTGA. The CDR3 sequence is 14 residues long. Deletions cut 2 bases from V and 1 base from J, with 5 bases between. CDR3 nucleotide sequence: TGTGCCAGCAGCTTAGACGGGAACACCGGGGAGCTGTTTTTT. It specifies CASSLDGNTGELFF. The full variable domain, in which reference TRBV7-3 and TRBJ2-2 provide the parts outside the CDR3, is GAGVSQTPSNKVTEKGKYVELRCDPISGHTALYWYRQSLGQGPEFLIYFQGTGAADDSGLPNDRFFAVRPEGSVSTLKIQRTERGDSAVYLCASSLDGNTGELFFGEGSRLTVL.

This chain joins TRBV6-1 and TRBJ1-1, with D uncertain. This CDR3 region has 15 residues. V was clipped by 3 bases and J by 1 base, with 12 bases between them. Germline V gives CDR1 MNHNS, CDR2 SASEGT. The DNA for the CDR3 is TGTGCCAGCAGTGATGAATGGGCAGGGAACACTGAAGCTTTCTTT. It encodes CASSDEWAGNTEAFF.

J is TRBJ2-1 and V is TRBV28, with D possibly matching TRBD1 (5 bases). Trimming pared 3 bases from V and 0 bases from J, leaving 27 bases between. Germline V gene data show CDR1 as MDHEN and CDR2 as SYDVKM. This CDR3 spans 21 amino acids. The CDR3 nucleotides read TGTGCCAGCAGTTTTGGCGGATACGCCCCAGGGTTCCGGAGCTCCTACAATGAGCAGTTCTTC. It is translated as CASSFGGYAPGFRSSYNEQFF.

The chain carries TRBV30 and TRBJ1-6, with D unresolved. The CDR3 extends over 16 amino acids. Germline V gives CDR1 GTSNPN, CDR2 SVGIG (reference sequence). Trimming left V 0 bases short and J 2 bases short, with 11 bases between. The CDR3 region has the DNA TGTGCCTGGAGTGTACAAGGGATCGCCTATAATTCACCCCTCCACTTT. Translation: CAWSVQGIAYNSPLHF.

This rearrangement joins TRBV28 to TRBJ2-5, with TRBD2 as a possible D gene (5 bases). This CDR3 region has 16 residues. V was clipped by 2 bases and J by 4 bases, with 17 bases between them. From germline, CDR1 is MDHEN and CDR2 SYDVKM. Here the CDR3 DNA reads TGTGCCAGCAGTTTAACCGAGGGTGGGGTGGGAGAGACCCAGTACTTC. This sequence encodes CASSLTEGGVGETQYF.

The chain joins TRBV11-2 to TRBJ2-1; TRBD2 matches at 16 bases. Germline loops: CDR1 SGHAT, CDR2 FQNNGV. The CDR3 runs 18 residues. V dropped 5 bases and J dropped 7; count of bases not matched to a gene: 11. The CDR3 reads CASSPGTSGGDPRNEQFF. The CDR3, as DNA: TGTGCCAGCAGCCCCGGGACTAGCGGGGGGGACCCTCGGAATGAGCAGTTCTTC.